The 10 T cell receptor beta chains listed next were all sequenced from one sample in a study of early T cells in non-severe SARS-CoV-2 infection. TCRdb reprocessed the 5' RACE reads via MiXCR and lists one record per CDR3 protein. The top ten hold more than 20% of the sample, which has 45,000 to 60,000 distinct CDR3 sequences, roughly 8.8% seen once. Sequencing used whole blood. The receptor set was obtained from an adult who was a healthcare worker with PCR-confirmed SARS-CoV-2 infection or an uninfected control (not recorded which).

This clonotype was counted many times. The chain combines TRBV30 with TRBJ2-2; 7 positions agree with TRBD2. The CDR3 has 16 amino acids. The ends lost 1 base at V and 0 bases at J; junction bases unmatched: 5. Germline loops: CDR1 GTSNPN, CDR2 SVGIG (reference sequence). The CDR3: CAWSGRAGTNTGELFF. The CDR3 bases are TGTGCCTGGAGTGGGAGAGCGGGGACGAACACCGGGGAGCTGTTTTTT. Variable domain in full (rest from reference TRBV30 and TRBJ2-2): SQTIHQWPATLVQPVGSPLSLECTVEGTSNPNLYWYRQAAGRGLQLLFYSVGIGQISSEVPQNLSASRPQDRQFILSSKKLLLSDSGFYLCAWSGRAGTNTGELFFGEGSRLTVL.

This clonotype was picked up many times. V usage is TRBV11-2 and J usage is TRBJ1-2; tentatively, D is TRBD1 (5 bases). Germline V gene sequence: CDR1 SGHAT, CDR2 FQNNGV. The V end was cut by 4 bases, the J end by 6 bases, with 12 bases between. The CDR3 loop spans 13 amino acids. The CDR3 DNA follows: TGTGCCAGCAGCTCAGGGAGGGTGAATGGCTACACCTTC. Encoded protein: CASSSGRVNGYTF.

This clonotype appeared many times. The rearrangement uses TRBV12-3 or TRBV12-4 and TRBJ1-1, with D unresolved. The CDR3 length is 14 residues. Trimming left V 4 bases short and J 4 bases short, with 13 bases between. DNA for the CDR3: TGTGCCAGCAGTTCATTGGAGGACGGCACTGAAGCTTTCTTT. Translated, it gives CASSSLEDGTEAFF.

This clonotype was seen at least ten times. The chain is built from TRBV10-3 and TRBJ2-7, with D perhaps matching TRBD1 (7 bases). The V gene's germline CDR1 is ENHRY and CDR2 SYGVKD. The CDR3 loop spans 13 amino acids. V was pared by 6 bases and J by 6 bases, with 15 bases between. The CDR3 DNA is TGTGCCATCAGCGACAGGGAGGTCGGCGAGCAGTACTTC. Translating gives CAISDREVGEQYF.

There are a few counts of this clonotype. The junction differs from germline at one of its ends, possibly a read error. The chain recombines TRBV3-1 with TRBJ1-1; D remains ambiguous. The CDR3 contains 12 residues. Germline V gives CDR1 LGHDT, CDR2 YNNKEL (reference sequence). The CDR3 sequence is CASSQDVTEVFF. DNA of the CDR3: TGTGCCAGCAGCCAAGACGTAACTGAAGTTTTCTTT.

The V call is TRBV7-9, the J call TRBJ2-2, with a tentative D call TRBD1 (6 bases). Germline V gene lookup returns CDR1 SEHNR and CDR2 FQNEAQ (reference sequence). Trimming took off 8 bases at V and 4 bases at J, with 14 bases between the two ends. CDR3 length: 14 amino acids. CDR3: CASGIRGATGELFF. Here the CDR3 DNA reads TGTGCCAGCGGGATCAGGGGTGCCACCGGGGAGCTGTTTTTT.

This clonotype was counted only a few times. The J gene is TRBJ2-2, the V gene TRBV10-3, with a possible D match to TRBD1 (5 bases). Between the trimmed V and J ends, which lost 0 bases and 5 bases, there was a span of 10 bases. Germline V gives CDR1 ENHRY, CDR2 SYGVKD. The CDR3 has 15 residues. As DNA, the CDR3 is TGTGCCATCAGTGAGTCGCAGGGTGAGACCGGGGAGCTGTTTTTT. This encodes CAISESQGETGELFF.

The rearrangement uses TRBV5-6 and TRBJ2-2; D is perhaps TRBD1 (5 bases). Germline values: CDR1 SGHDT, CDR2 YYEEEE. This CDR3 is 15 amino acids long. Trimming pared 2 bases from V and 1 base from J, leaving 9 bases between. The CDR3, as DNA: TGTGCCAGCAGCTTATTAGGGGAGAACACCGGGGAGCTGTTTTTT. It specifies CASSLLGENTGELFF.

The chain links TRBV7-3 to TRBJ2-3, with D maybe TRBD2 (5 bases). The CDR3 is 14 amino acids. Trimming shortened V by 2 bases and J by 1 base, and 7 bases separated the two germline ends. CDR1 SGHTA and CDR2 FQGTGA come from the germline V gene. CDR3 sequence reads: CASSLFGGTDTQYF. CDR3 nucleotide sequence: TGTGCCAGCAGCTTATTCGGGGGCACAGATACGCAGTATTTT.

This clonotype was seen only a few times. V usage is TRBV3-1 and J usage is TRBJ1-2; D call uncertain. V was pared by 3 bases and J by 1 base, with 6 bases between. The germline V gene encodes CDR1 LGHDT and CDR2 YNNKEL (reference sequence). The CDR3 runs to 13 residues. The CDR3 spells CASSQGVNYGYTF. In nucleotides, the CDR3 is TGTGCCAGCAGCCAGGGAGTTAACTATGGCTACACCTTC.